These T cell receptor beta chains were read from a single sample in a study of blood T cell repertoires in COVID-19. Sequencing was performed with immunoSEQ multiplex PCR; in TCRdb, only in-frame clones are kept and a portion is missing. The profile covers 200,000 to 250,000 clones, with roughly 80% appearing a single time and 15% to 20% taken by the ten largest. The material sequenced was peripheral blood. The receptors derive from a woman older than 75 with active or convalescent COVID-19. Both conserved end residues are part of each CDR3. D genes are given only for firm matches. Clone size appears in some rows only: once, few, many, or a class for an expanded clone.

>TRBJ2-3|TRBV14|-|-
TGTGCCAGCAGCCCGCGTCGAGTCCGGGGCACAGATACGCAGTATTTT
CASSPRRVRGTDTQYF
>TRBJ2-5|TRBV6-6|-|-
TGTGCCAGCAACTACAGGGATATAGAGACCCAGTACTTC
CASNYRDIETQYF
>TRBJ1-6|TRBV7-9|-|-
TGTGCCAGCAGTAGAGACAGTGGGTCACCCCTCCACTTT
CASSRDSGSPLHF
>TRBJ1-2|TRBV18|few|TRBD1
TGTGCCAGCTCACCGATAGGACAGGGAGCTAACTATGGCTACACCTTC
CASSPIGQGANYGYTF
>TRBJ1-1|TRBV18|few|-
TGTGCCAGCTCACTCACCCGGGCGGGAGGTAACACTGAAGCTTTCTTT
CASSLTRAGGNTEAFF
>TRBJ2-3|TRBV9|-|-
TGTGCCAGCAGCGTAGATGAGAGGTCCAAACCTAGCACAGATACGCAGTATTTT
CASSVDERSKPSTDTQYF
>TRBJ1-1|TRBV19|-|-
TGTGCCAGTAGTATATTCCGAGGGAACACTGAAGCTTTCTTT
CASSIFRGNTEAFF
>TRBJ2-2|TRBV5-6|-|TRBD2
TGTGCCAGCAGCCCACTAGCGGGAGGGCCGGTCACCGGGGAGCTGTTTTTT
CASSPLAGGPVTGELFF
>TRBJ2-7|TRBV20-1|-|TRBD1
TGCAGTGCGCGGACAGGGGGTTTGGGATACTTC
CSARTGGLGYF
>TRBJ1-2|TRBV6-4|-|TRBD1
TGTGCCAGCAGTGAGACAGGGGGTCCTTATGGCTACACCTTC
CASSETGGPYGYTF
>TRBJ1-1|TRBV12-3/TRBV12-4|-|-
TGTGCCAGCAACCTACAGGGTGGAGCTTTCTTT
CASNLQGGAFF
>TRBJ1-5|TRBV10-1|-|-
TGCGCCAGCAGTGCGACACGATGGTCCGTACGATCGCCCCAGCATTTT
CASSATRWSVRSPQHF
>TRBJ2-1|TRBV5-4|once|TRBD2
TGTGCCAGCAGCTCAACCGGGACTAGTTGGCATGAGCAGTTCTTC
CASSSTGTSWHEQFF
>TRBJ2-1|TRBV5-1|-|-
TGCGCCAGCAGCAGGGACTCCACTTACAATGAGCAGTTCTTC
CASSRDSTYNEQFF
>TRBJ1-3|TRBV11-3|once|TRBD1
TGTGCCAGCAGCGCGAGGGGGCCTGGAAACACCATATATTTT
CASSARGPGNTIYF
>TRBJ2-3|TRBV5-5|-|-
TGTGCCAGCAGCTCCTCGGGTACTAGCACAGATACGCAGTATTTT
CASSSSGTSTDTQYF
>TRBJ2-3|TRBV7-2|-|-
TGTGCCAGCAGCTCATTGCCCTCGAGTCTAGTCGGGACAGATACGCAGTATTTT
CASSSLPSSLVGTDTQYF
>TRBJ2-1|TRBV18|-|TRBD1
TGTGCCAGCTCACCAGAGACAGGGCGGTACAATGAGCAGTTCTTC
CASSPETGRYNEQFF
>TRBJ1-6|TRBV30|few|TRBD1
TGTGCCTGGAGTGTCGGGACAGGGAATTCACCCCTCCACTTT
CAWSVGTGNSPLHF
>TRBJ1-1|TRBV6-5|-|-
TGTGCCAGCAGTTACTCCAACAGGGCGCTGATTGAAGCTTTCTTT
CASSYSNRALIEAFF
>TRBJ2-3|TRBV12-3/TRBV12-4|-|-
TGTGCCAGCAGTTTACCTAGCACAGATACGCAGTATTTT
CASSLPSTDTQYF
>TRBJ1-2|TRBV19|-|TRBD1
TGTGCCAGTACTCAGGGGGTTACCTTAAACTATGGCTACACCTTC
CASTQGVTLNYGYTF
>TRBJ2-2|TRBV25-1|-|-
TGTGCCAGCAGTGTGGCGGACTACCCTACCGGGGAGCTGTTTTTT
CASSVADYPTGELFF
>TRBJ2-1|TRBV5-1|-|-
TGCGCCAGCAGCTTCATGCCCGGCGGAAGCTCCTACAATGAGCAGTTCTTC
CASSFMPGGSSYNEQFF
>TRBJ2-1|TRBV5-1|-|-
TGCGCCAGCAGCGCCGACAGGAGGAACAATGAGCAGTTCTTC
CASSADRRNNEQFF
>TRBJ1-6|TRBV5-1|few|-
TGCGCCAGCAGCTTATCTCAAAACATCTATAATTCACCCCTCCACTTT
CASSLSQNIYNSPLHF
>TRBJ1-4|TRBV27|-|TRBD1
TGTGCCAGCAGACGCCAGGGGGTAGGTGAAAAACTGTTTTTT
CASRRQGVGEKLFF
>TRBJ2-7|TRBV28|-|TRBD1
TGTGCCAGCAGTGACGGGACAGGCCCAGGACGCTCCTACGAGCAGTACTTC
CASSDGTGPGRSYEQYF
>TRBJ2-7|TRBV11-2|once|-
TGTGCCAGCAGCTCTGCGGGAAGTCTCTACGAGCAGTACTTC
CASSSAGSLYEQYF
>TRBJ2-3|TRBV6-5|-|TRBD2
TGTGCCAGCAGTTCGGGGACTAGCTCCTATTTT
CASSSGTSSYF
>TRBJ2-3|TRBV12-5|once|-
TGTGCTAGTGGTTCCGAAGGGAGGCCAGATACGCAGTATTTT
CASGSEGRPDTQYF
>TRBJ1-2|TRBV5-1|-|-
TGCGCCAGCGGAAGGGACAACGACTATGGCTACACCTTC
CASGRDNDYGYTF
>TRBJ2-3|TRBV10-3|-|TRBD1
TGTGCCATCAGGGAGGGGCAGGGACAGGGGCTGACTAGCGTAAGTCCGGATACGCAGTATTTT
CAIREGQGQGLTSVSPDTQYF
>TRBJ1-2|TRBV27|-|-
TGTGCCAGCAGTTCTTCCAGGACAGAAATCTATGGCTACACCTTC
CASSSSRTEIYGYTF
>TRBJ2-5|TRBV3-1/TRBV3-2|few|-
TGTGCCAGCAGCCGGCGAGGGGGAGAGGAGACCCAGTACTTC
CASSRRGGEETQYF
>TRBJ1-6|TRBV6-1|-|-
TGTGCCAGCAGTGAACCAGGGAGGCATTCACCCCTCCACTTT
CASSEPGRHSPLHF
>TRBJ2-7|TRBV5-1|once|TRBD1
TGCGCCAGCACCACGACAGGGGGCTCCAACGAGCAGTACTTC
CASTTTGGSNEQYF
>TRBJ2-7|TRBV2|-|-
TGTGCCAGCAGCCCCGAGGGCGAGCAGTACTTC
CASSPEGEQYF
>TRBJ2-7|TRBV30|-|-
TGTGCCTGGAGGACGGGCTACGAGCAGTACTTC
CAWRTGYEQYF
>TRBJ2-7|TRBV18|-|TRBD2
TGTGCCAGCTCACCACTGGGCCTAGCGGGGTTCTACGAGCAGTACTTC
CASSPLGLAGFYEQYF
>TRBJ1-2|TRBV5-1|-|TRBD1
TGCGCCAGCAGCGTCCCAGGACAGGGAAAGGGACCAAGTTTGATTAACTATGGCTACACCTTC
CASSVPGQGKGPSLINYGYTF